Sequencing of this T cell receptor (beta chain) was carried out in a study of monozygotic twins with inflammatory bowel disease. The CDR3 extends over 16 amino acids. Germline V gene lookup returns CDR1 LGHNA and CDR2 YNFKEQ. With approximately 16 and 10 cycles respectively, two nested PCRs were carried out on TCRalpha and TCRbeta cDNA. TCRdb reanalyzed the 5' RACE reads and collapses them to one entry per CDR3 protein, without DNA. This table lists about 200,000 distinct CDR3 sequences. V is TRBV4-2 and J is TRBJ1-3; absent DNA, TCRdb's TRBD1 call cannot be checked. Sequenced: blood. This receptor was identified in a human donor with ulcerative colitis or Crohn's disease, or a healthy co-twin of an affected twin (not recorded which). The chain's CDR3 is CASSNRRAAGGNTIYF.